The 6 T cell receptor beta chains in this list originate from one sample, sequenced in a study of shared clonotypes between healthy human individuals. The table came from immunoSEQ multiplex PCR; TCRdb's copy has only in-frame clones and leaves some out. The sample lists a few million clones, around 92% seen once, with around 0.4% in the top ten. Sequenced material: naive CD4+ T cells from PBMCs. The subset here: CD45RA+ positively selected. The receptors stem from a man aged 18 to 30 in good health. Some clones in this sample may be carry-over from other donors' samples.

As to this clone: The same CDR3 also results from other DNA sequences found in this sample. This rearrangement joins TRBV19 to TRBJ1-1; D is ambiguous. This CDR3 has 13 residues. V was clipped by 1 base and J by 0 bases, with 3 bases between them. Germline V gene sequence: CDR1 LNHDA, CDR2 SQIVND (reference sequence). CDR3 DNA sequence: TGTGCCAGTAGTATAGCGGTGAACACTGAAGCTTTCTTT. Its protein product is CASSIAVNTEAFF. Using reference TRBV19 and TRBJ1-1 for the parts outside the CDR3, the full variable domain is DGGITQSPKYLFRKEGQNVTLSCEQNLNHDAMYWYRQDPGQGLRLIYYSQIVNDFQKGDIAEGYSVSREKKESFPLTVTSAQKNPTAFYLCASSIAVNTEAFFGQGTRLTVV.

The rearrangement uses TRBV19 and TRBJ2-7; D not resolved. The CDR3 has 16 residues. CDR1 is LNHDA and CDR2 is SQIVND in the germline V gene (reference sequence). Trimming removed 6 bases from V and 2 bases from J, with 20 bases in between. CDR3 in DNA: TGTGCCAGTAGCCTAGTTAGGATCCCGTCCCCCTACGAGCAGTACTTC. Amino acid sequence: CASSLVRIPSPYEQYF. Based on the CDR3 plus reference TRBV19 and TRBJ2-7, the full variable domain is DGGITQSPKYLFRKEGQNVTLSCEQNLNHDAMYWYRQDPGQGLRLIYYSQIVNDFQKGDIAEGYSVSREKKESFPLTVTSAQKNPTAFYLCASSLVRIPSPYEQYFGPGTRLTVT.

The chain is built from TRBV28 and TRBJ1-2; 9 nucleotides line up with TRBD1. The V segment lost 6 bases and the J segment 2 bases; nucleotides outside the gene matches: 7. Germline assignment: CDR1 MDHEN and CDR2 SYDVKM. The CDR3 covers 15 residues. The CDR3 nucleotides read TGTGCCAGCAGCCGAACAGGGGGCGCGAACTATGGCTACACCTTC. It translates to CASSRTGGANYGYTF.

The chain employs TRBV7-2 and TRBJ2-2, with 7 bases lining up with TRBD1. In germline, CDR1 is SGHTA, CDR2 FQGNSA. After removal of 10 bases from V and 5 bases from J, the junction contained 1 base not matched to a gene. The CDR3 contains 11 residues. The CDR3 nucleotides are TGTGCCACCAGGGGGACCGGGGAGCTGTTTTTT. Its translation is CATRGTGELFF.

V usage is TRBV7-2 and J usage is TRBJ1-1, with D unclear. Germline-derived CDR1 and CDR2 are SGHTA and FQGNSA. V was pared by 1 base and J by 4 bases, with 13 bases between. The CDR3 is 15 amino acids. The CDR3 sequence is CASSLGARWATEAFF. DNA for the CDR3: TGTGCCAGCAGCTTAGGCGCGAGGTGGGCCACTGAAGCTTTCTTT.

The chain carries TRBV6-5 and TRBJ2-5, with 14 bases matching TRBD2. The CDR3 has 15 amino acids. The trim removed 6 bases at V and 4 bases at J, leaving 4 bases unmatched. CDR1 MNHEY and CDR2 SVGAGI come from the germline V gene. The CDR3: CASRRGTSGRETQYF. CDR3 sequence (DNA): TGTGCCAGCAGAAGAGGGACTAGCGGGAGAGAGACCCAGTACTTC.